The clone carrying this TCR beta chain was seen many times. These data come from a study of T-cell reconstitution after alpha-beta-depleted transplantation in children. Library preparation (for TCRbeta) was performed with unique molecular identifiers. MiXCR was run by TCRdb on the PCR reads, yielding one entry per CDR3 protein. The sample gives roughly 220,000 distinct CDR3 sequences, around 12% of which show up once; about 2.6% is in the top ten. Per germline, CDR1 KGHDR and CDR2 SFDVKD. CDR3 length equals 14 residues. The V and J ends lost 2 bases and 2 bases respectively, with 8 bases between them.

This TCR was sampled from a human donor who donated a stem cell graft to a child with acute lymphoblastic leukemia. The V gene is TRBV24-1, the J gene TRBJ2-5; D uncertain. The starting material was PBMCs from the stem cell graft donor, obtained from the stem cell graft. The CDR3 loop reads CATSDSPAQETQYF. DNA for the CDR3: TGTGCCACCAGTGATTCACCAGCTCAAGAGACCCAGTACTTC.